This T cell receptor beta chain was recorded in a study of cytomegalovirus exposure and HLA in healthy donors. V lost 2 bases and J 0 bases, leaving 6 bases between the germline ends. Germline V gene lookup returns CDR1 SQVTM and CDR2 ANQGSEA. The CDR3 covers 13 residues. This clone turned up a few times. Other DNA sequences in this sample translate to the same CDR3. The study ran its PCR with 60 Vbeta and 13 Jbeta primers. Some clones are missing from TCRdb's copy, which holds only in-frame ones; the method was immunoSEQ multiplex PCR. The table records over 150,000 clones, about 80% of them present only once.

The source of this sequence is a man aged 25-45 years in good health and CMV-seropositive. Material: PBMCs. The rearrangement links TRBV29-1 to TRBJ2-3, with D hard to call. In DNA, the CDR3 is TGCAGCGTTGAACCAGGTAGCACAGATACGCAGTATTTT. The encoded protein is CSVEPGSTDTQYF.